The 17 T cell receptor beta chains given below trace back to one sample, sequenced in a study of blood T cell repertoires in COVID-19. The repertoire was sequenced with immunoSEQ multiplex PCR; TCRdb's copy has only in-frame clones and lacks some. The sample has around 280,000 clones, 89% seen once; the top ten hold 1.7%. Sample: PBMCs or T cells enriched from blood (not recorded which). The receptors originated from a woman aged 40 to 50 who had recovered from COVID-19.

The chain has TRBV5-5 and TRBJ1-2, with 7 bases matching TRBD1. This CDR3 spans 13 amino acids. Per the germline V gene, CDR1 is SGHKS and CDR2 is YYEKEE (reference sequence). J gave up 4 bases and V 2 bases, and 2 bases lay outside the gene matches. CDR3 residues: CASSFGTAYGYTF. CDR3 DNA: TGTGCCAGCAGCTTCGGGACAGCCTATGGCTACACCTTC.

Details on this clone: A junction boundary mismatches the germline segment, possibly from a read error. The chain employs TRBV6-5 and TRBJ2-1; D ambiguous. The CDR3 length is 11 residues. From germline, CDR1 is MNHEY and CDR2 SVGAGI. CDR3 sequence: CASSSFNEQFF. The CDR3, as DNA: TGTGCCAGCAGTTCCTTCAATGAGCAGTTCTTC.

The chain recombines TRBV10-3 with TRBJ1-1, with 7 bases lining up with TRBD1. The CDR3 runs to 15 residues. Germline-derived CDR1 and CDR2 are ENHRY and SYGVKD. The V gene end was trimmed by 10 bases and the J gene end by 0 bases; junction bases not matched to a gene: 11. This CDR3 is CATMGQNGMNTEAFF. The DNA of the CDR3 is TGTGCCACAATGGGACAGAACGGGATGAACACTGAAGCTTTCTTT.

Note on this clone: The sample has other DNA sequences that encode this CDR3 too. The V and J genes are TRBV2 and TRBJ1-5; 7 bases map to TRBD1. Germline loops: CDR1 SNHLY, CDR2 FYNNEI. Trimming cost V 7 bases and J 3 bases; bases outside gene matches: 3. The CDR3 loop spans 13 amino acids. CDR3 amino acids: CASKGQANQPQHF. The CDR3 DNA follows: TGTGCCAGCAAAGGACAGGCCAATCAGCCCCAGCATTTT.

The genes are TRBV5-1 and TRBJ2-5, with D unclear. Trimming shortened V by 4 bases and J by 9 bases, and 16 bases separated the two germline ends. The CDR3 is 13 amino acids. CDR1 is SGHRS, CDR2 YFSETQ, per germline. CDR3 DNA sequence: TGCGCCAGCAGCCCAACGCAAGACGGGTCCCAGTACTTC. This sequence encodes CASSPTQDGSQYF.

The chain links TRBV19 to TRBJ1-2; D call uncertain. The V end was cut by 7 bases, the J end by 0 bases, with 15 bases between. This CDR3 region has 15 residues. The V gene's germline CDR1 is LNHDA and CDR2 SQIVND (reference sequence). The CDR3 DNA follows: TGTGCCAGTAAGCTGGGCAGAGCCACTAACTATGGCTACACCTTC. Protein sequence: CASKLGRATNYGYTF.

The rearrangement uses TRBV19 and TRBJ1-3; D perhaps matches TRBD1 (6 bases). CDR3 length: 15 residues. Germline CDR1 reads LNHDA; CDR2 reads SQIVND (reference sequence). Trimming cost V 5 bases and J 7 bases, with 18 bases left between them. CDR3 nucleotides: TGTGCCAGTAGTCCCCGTCGGACAGCAGCGAACACCATATATTTT. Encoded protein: CASSPRRTAANTIYF.

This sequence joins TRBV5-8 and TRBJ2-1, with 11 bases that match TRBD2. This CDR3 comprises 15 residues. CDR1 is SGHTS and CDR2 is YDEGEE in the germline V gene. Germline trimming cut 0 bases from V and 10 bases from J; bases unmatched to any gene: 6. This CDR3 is CASSLALAGGQEQFF. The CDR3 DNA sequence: TGTGCCAGCAGCTTGGCGCTAGCGGGAGGCCAAGAGCAGTTCTTC. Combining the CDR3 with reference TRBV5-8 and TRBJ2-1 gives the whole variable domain EAGVTQSPTHLIKTRGQQATLRCSPISGHTSVYWYQQALGLGLQFLLWYDEGEERNRGNFPPRFSGRQFPNYSSELNVNALELEDSALYLCASSLALAGGQEQFFGPGTRLTVL.

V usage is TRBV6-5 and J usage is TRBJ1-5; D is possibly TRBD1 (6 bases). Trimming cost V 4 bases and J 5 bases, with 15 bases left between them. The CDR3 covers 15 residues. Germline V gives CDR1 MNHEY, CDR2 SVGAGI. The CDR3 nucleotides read TGTGCCAGCAGTTGGGGCAGGGGAAGGGATCAGCCCCAGCATTTT. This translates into CASSWGRGRDQPQHF.

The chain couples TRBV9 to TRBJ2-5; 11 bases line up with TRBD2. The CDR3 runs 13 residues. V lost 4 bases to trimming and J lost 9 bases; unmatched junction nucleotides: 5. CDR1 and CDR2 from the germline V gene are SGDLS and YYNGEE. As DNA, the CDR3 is TGTGCCAGCAGCCTTACTAGCGGGGGAGCCCAGTACTTC. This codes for CASSLTSGGAQYF.

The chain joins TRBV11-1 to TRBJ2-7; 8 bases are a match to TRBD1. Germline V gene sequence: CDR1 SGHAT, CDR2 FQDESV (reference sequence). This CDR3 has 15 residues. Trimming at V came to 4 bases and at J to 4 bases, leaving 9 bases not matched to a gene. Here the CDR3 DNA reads TGTGCCAGCAGCTCAAGAACCGGGACAGGATACGAGCAGTACTTC. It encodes CASSSRTGTGYEQYF.

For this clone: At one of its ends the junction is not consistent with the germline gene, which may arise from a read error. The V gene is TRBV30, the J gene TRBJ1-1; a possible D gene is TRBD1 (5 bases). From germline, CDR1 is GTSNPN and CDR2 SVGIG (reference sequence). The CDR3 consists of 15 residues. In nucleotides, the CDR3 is TGTGCCGGGAGGCGGGGGGAAGGAATGAACACTGAAGCTTTCTTT. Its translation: CAGRRGEGMNTEAFF.

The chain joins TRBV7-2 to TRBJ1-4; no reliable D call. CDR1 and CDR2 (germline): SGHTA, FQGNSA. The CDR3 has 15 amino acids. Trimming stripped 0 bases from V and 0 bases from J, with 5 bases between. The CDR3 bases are TGTGCCAGCAGCTTAGCGGTAGCAACTAATGAAAAACTGTTTTTT. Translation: CASSLAVATNEKLFF.

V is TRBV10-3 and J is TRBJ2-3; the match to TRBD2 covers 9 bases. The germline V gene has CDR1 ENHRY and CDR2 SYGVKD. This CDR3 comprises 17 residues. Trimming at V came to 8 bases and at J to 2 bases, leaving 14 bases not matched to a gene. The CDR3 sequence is CAILRGGDSGATDTQYF. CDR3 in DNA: TGTGCCATCCTCCGCGGGGGGGATAGCGGCGCCACAGATACGCAGTATTTT.

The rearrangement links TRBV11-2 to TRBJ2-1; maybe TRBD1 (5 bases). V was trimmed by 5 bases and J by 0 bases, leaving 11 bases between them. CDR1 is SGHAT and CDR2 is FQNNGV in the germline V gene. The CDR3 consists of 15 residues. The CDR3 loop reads CASSPTGVSYNEQFF. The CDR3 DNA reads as TGTGCCAGCAGCCCAACAGGTGTCTCCTACAATGAGCAGTTCTTC.

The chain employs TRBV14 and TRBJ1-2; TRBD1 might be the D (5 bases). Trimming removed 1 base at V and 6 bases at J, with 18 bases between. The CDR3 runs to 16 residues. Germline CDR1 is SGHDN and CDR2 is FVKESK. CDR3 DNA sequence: TGTGCCAGCAGCCAAGCAGCGGGCAGGGATTCGGATGGCTACACCTTC. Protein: CASSQAAGRDSDGYTF.

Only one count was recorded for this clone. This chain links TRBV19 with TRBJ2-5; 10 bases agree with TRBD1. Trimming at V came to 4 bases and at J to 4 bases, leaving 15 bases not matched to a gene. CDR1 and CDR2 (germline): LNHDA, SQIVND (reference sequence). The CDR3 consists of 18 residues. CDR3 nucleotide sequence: TGTGCCAGTAGTACTCTAACCCAGTTGACAGGGGGCCCAGAGACCCAGTACTTC. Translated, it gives CASSTLTQLTGGPETQYF.